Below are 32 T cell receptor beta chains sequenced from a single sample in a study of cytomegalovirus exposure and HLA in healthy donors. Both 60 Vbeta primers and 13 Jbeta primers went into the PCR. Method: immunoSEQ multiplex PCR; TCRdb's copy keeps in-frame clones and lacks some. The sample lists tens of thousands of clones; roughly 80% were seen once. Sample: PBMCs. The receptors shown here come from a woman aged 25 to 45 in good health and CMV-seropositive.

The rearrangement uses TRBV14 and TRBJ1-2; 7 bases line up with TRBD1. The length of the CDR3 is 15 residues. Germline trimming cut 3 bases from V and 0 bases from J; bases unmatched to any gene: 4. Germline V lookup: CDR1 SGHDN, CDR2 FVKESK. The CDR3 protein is CASSHPGTANYGYTF. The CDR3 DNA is TGTGCCAGCAGCCACCCCGGGACAGCTAACTATGGCTACACCTTC.

The CDR3 spells CASSQGMDGYTF. In DNA form, the CDR3 reads TGTGCCAGCAGCCAGGGGATGGATGGCTACACCTTC. The rearrangement joins TRBV11-3 to TRBJ1-2; the D gene is possibly TRBD1 (6 bases). Per germline, CDR1 SGHNT and CDR2 YENEEA. The CDR3 length is 12 residues. The V end was cut by 5 bases, the J end by 6 bases, with 10 bases between.

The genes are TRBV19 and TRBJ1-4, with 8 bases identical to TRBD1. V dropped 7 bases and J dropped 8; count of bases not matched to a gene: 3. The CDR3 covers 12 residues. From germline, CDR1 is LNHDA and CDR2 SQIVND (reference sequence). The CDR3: CASTGDREKLFF. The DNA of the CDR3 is TGTGCCAGTACCGGGGACAGGGAAAAACTGTTTTTT. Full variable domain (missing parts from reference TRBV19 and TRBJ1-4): DGGITQSPKYLFRKEGQNVTLSCEQNLNHDAMYWYRQDPGQGLRLIYYSQIVNDFQKGDIAEGYSVSREKKESFPLTVTSAQKNPTAFYLCASTGDREKLFFGSGTQLSVL.

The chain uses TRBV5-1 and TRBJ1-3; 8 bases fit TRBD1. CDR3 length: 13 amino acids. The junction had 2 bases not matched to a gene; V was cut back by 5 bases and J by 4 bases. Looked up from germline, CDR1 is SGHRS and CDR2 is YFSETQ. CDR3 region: CASSGTGGNTIYF. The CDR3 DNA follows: TGCGCCAGCAGTGGGACAGGAGGAAACACCATATATTTT.

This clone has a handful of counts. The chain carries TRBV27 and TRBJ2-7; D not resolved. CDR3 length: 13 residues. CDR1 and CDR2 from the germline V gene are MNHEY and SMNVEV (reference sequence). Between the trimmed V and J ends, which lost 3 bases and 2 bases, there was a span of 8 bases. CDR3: CASSFARTYEQYF. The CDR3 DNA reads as TGTGCCAGCAGTTTCGCCAGAACCTACGAGCAGTACTTC.

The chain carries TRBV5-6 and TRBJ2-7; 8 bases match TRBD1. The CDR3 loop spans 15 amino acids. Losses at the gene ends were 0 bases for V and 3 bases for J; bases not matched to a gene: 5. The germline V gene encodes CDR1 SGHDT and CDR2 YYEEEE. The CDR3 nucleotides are TGTGCCAGCAGCTTGGTGGGACAGGACAACTACGAGCAGTACTTC. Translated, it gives CASSLVGQDNYEQYF.

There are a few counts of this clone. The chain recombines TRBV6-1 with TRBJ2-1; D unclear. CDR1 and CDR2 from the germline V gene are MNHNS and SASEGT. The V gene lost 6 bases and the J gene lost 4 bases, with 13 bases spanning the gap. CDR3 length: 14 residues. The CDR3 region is CASSFGGEYNEQFF. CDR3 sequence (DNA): TGTGCCAGCAGCTTCGGCGGAGAATACAATGAGCAGTTCTTC.

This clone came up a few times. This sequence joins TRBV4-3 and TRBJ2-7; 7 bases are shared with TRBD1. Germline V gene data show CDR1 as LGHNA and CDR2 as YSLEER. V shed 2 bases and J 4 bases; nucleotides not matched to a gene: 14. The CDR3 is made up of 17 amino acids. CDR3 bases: TGCGCCAGCAGCCAACAGTACCGACAGGGAAGTAGGTACGAGCAGTACTTC. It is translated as CASSQQYRQGSRYEQYF.

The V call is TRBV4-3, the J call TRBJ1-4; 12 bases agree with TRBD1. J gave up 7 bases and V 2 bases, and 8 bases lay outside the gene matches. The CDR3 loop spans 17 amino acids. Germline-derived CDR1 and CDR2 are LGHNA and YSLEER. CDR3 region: CASSQKGTGGAGEKLFF. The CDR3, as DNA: TGCGCCAGCAGCCAAAAGGGGACAGGGGGCGCAGGTGAAAAACTGTTTTTT.

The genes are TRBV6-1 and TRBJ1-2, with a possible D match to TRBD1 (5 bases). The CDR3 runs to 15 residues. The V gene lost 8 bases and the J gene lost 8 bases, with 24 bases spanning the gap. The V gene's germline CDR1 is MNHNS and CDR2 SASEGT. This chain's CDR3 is CASRAGGISSQGYTF. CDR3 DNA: TGTGCCAGCCGTGCGGGGGGGATATCGTCGCAAGGCTACACCTTC.

The CDR3 spells CASSSGSGRAQVEQFF. As DNA, the CDR3 is TGTGCCAGCAGCTCCGGCAGCGGGAGGGCTCAAGTTGAGCAGTTCTTC. The V gene is TRBV7-6, the J gene TRBJ2-1; 10 bases are shared with TRBD2. V lost 4 bases, J lost 9 bases, and 12 bases stayed unmatched. CDR1 is SGHVS and CDR2 is FNYEAQ in the germline V gene. The CDR3 is made up of 16 amino acids.

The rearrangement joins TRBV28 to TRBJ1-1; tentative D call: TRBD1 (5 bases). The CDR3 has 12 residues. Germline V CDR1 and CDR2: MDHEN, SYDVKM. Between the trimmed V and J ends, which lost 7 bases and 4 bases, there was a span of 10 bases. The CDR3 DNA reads TGTGCCAGCAAACACAGGATCACTGAAGCTTTCTTT. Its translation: CASKHRITEAFF. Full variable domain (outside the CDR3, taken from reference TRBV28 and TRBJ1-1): DVKVTQSSRYLVKRTGEKVFLECVQDMDHENMFWYRQDPGLGLRLIYFSYDVKMKEKGDIPEGYSVSREKKERFSLILESASTNQTSMYLCASKHRITEAFFGQGTRLTVV.

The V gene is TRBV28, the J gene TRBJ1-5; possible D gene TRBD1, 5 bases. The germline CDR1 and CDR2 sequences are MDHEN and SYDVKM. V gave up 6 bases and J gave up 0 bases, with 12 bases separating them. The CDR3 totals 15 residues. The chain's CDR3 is CASRRGTNSNQPQHF. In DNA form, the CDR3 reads TGTGCCAGCAGGAGAGGGACTAATAGCAATCAGCCCCAGCATTTT.

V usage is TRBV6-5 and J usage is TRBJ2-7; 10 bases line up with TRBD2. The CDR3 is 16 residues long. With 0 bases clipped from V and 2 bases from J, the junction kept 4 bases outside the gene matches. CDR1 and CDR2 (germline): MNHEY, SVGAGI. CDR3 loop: CASSYSSSGRAYEQYF. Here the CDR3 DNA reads TGTGCCAGCAGTTACTCGTCCAGCGGGAGGGCCTACGAGCAGTACTTC.

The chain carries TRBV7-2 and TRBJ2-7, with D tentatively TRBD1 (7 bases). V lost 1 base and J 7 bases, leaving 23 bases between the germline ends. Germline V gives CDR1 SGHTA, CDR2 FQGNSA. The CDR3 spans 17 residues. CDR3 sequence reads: CASSLVNQRQGGGEQYF. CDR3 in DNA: TGTGCCAGCAGCTTAGTAAATCAGCGGCAGGGGGGTGGGGAGCAGTACTTC.

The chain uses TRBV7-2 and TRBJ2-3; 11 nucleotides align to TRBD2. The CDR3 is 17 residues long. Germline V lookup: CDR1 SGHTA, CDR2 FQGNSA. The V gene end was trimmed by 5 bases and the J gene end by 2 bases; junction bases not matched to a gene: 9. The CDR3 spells CASSPRLAGPYTDTQYF. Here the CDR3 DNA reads TGTGCCAGCAGCCCCCGACTAGCGGGACCCTACACAGATACGCAGTATTTT.

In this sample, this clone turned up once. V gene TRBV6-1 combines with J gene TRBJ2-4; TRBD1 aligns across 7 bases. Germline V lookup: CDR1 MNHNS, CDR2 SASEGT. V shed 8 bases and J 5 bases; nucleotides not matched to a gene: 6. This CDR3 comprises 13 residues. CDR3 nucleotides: TGTGCCAGCTCTGACAGGGCCCAAAACATTCAGTACTTC. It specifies CASSDRAQNIQYF.

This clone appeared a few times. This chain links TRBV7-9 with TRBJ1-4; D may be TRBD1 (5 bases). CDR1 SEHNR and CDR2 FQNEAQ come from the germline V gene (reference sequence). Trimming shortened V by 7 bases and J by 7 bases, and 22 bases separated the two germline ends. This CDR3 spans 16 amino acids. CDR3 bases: TGTGCCAGCACCTCACTCTGGGAGGGGCCCCTTGAAAAACTGTTTTTT. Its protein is CASTSLWEGPLEKLFF.

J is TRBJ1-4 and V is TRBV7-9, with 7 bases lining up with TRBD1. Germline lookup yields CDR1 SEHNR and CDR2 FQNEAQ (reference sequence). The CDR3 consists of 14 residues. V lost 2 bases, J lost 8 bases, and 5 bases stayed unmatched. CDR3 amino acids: CASSLTGQAEKLFF. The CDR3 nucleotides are TGTGCCAGCAGCTTAACCGGACAGGCGGAAAAACTGTTTTTT. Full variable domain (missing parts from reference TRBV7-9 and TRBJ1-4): DTGVSQNPRHKITKRGQNVTFRCDPISEHNRLYWYRQTLGQGPEFLTYFQNEAQLEKSRLLSDRFSAERPKGSFSTLEIQRTEQGDSAMYLCASSLTGQAEKLFFGSGTQLSVL.

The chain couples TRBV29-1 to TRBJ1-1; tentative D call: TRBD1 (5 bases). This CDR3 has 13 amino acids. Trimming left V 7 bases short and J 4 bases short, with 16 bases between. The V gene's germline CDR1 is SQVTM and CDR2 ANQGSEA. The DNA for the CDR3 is TGCAGCGCACTGGGGGGAAGCGCCACTGAAGCTTTCTTT. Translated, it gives CSALGGSATEAFF.

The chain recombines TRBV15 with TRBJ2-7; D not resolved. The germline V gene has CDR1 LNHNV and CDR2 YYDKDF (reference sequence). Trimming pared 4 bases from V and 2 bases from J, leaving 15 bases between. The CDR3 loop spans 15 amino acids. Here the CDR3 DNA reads TGTGCCACCAGCAAGCCAGGTAGTTTGGCCTACGAGCAGTACTTC. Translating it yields CATSKPGSLAYEQYF.

CDR3 amino acids: CASQLTSGRGTQYF. CDR3 DNA: TGTGCCTCCCAATTGACTAGCGGGAGAGGTACGCAGTATTTT. The V and J genes are TRBV30 and TRBJ2-3; TRBD2 aligns across 12 bases. This CDR3 spans 14 amino acids. Unmatched junction bases numbered 10, after V lost 7 bases and J lost 8 bases. Per the germline V gene, CDR1 is GTSNPN and CDR2 is SVGIG (reference sequence). Supplemented by reference TRBV30 and TRBJ2-3, the full variable domain reads SQTIHQWPATLVQPVGSPLSLECTVEGTSNPNLYWYRQAAGRGLQLLFYSVGIGQISSEVPQNLSASRPQDRQFILSSKKLLLSDSGFYLCASQLTSGRGTQYFGPGTRLTVL.

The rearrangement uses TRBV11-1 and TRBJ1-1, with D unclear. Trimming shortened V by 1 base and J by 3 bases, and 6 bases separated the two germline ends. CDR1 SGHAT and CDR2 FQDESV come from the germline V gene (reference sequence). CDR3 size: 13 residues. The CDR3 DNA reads TGTGCCAGCAGCTTAGGGAGGGACACTGAAGCTTTCTTT. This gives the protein CASSLGRDTEAFF.

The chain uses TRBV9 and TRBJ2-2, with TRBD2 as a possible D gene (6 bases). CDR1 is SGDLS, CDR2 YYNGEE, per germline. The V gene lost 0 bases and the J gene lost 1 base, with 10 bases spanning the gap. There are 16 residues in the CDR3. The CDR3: CASSVALGGNTGELFF. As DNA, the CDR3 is TGTGCCAGCAGCGTAGCTCTGGGGGGGAACACCGGGGAGCTGTTTTTT.

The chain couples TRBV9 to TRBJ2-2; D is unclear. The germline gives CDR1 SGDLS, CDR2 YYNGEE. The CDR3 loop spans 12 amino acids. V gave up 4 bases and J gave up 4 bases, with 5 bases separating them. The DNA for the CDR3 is TGTGCCAGCAGCCATAGCACCGGGGAGCTGTTTTTT. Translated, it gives CASSHSTGELFF.

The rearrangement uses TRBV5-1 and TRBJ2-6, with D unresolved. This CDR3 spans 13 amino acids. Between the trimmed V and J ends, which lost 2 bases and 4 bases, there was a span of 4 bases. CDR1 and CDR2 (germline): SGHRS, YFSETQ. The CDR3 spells CASSLSGANVLTF. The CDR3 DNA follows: TGCGCCAGCAGCTTATCGGGGGCCAACGTCCTGACTTTC.

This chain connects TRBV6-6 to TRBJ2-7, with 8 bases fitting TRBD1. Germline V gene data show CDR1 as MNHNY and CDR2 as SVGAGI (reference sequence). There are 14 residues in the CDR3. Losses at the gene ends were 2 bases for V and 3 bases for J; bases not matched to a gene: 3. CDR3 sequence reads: CASSYRGQDYEQYF. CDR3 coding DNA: TGTGCCAGCAGTTACCGGGGACAGGACTACGAGCAGTACTTC.

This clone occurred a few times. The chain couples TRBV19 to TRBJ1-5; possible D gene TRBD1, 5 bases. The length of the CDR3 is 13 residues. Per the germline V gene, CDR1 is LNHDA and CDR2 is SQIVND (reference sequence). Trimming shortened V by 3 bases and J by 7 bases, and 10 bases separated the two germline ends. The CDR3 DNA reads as TGTGCCAGTAGTATTAAGGGGAACCAGCCCCAGCATTTT. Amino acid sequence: CASSIKGNQPQHF.

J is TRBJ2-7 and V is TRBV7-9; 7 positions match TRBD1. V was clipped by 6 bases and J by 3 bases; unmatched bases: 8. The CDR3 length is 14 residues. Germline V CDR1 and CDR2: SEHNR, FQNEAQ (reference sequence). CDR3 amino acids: CASSQTGKHYEQYF. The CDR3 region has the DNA TGTGCCAGCAGTCAGACAGGGAAACACTACGAGCAGTACTTC.

The CDR3 coding sequence is TGTGCCAGCAGTGAGACAGGTAATCAGCCCCAGCATTTT. It specifies CASSETGNQPQHF. The chain combines TRBV6-4 with TRBJ1-5; a weak D match, TRBD1 (6 bases). The CDR3 covers 13 residues. The V end was cut by 3 bases, the J end by 4 bases, with 7 bases between. From germline, CDR1 is MRHNA and CDR2 SNTAGT.

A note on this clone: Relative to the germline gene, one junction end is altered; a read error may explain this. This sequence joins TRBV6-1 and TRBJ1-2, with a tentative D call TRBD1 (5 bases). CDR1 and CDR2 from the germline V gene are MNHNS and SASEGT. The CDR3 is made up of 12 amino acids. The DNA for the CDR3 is TGTGCCAGCATCCTTACCCCAGGGAAACCCAACTTC. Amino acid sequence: CASILTPGKPNF.

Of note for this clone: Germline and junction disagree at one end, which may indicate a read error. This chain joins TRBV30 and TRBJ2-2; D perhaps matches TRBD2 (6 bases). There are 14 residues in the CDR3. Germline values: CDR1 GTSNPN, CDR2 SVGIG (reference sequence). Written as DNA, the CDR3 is TGTGCCGGGAGGTGGGCCACCAACACCGGGGAGCTGTTTTTT. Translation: CAGRWATNTGELFF.